The 21 T cell receptor beta chains reported below all come from one sample, sequenced in a study of a mutant IDH1 vaccine in newly diagnosed glioma (dated by TCRdb to the early 2020s). The label giving this sample's time point can be read as: week 11, during vaccination. Every vaccine dose consisted of 300 ug of a 20-mer mutant IDH1 peptide in Montanide, administered subcutaneously together with topical imiquimod. No antigen has been identified for these receptors. Receptor libraries were prepared by the immunoSEQ multiplex PCR assay. This immuneACCESS table, as held by TCRdb, lists in-frame sequences with V and J called but not all clones. Of the missing ones, under half trace to an unresolved V gene in checked studies; the others have no known cause. The sample yields about 36,000 clones; 80% were counted once. The leading ten clones occupy roughly 16% of the sample. Sample: peripheral blood mononuclear cells (PBMCs), taken from a glioma patient whose treatment included an IDH1 peptide vaccine. These receptor sequences come from a young woman with glioma. Some clones in this sample may be carry-over from other donors' samples.

The rearrangement uses TRBV2 and TRBJ2-3, with 9 bases fitting TRBD2. Germline values: CDR1 SNHLY, CDR2 FYNNEI. The CDR3 runs to 15 residues. The ends lost 4 bases at V and 0 bases at J; junction bases unmatched: 2. In DNA, the CDR3 is TGTGCCAGCAGTGGACTAGCGGCTAGCACAGATACGCAGTATTTT. The encoded protein is CASSGLAASTDTQYF.

This clone occurred a few times. J is TRBJ1-2 and V is TRBV5-6, with 7 bases matching TRBD1. V gave up 2 bases and J gave up 7 bases; unmatched junction bases: 5. The CDR3 has 13 residues. Looked up from germline, CDR1 is SGHDT and CDR2 is YYEEEE. CDR3 coding DNA: TGTGCCAGCAGCTTAAGACAGGGAGGTGGCTACACCTTC. Its translation: CASSLRQGGGYTF.

The V call is TRBV2, the J call TRBJ2-7; TRBD1 agrees at 7 bases. J lost 4 bases, V lost 10 bases, and 13 bases had no gene match. Per the germline V gene, CDR1 is SNHLY and CDR2 is FYNNEI. The CDR3 has 14 amino acids. This CDR3 is CATALGGSKYEQYF. In DNA, the CDR3 is TGTGCCACCGCCTTAGGGGGCAGTAAGTACGAGCAGTACTTC.

The chain uses TRBV7-6 and TRBJ2-1; D gene uncertain. CDR1 is SGHVS, CDR2 FNYEAQ, per germline. Trimming removed 5 bases at V and 1 base at J, with 9 bases between. This CDR3 spans 14 amino acids. CDR3 bases: TGTGCCAGCAGCCTGGCTGGGTCCTACAATGAGCAGTTCTTC. Protein product: CASSLAGSYNEQFF.

This chain joins TRBV5-5 and TRBJ2-3, with TRBD2 identical over 12 bases. Germline CDR1 reads SGHKS; CDR2 reads YYEKEE (reference sequence). V lost 5 bases and J lost 11; bases outside the gene matches: 12. This CDR3 is built from 15 residues. The chain's CDR3 is CASSIPGLAGPRQYF. For the CDR3, the DNA is TGTGCCAGCAGTATTCCGGGACTAGCGGGCCCCCGGCAGTATTTT. The complete variable domain, with remaining parts taken from reference TRBV5-5 and TRBJ2-3, reads DAGVTQSPTHLIKTRGQQVTLRCSPISGHKSVSWYQQVLGQGPQFIFQYYEKEERGRGNFPDRFSARQFPNYSSELNVNALLLGDSALYLCASSIPGLAGPRQYFGPGTRLTVL.

The V call is TRBV7-9, the J call TRBJ1-1, with TRBD1 matching 8 bases. Germline trimming cut 4 bases from V and 3 bases from J; bases unmatched to any gene: 7. The CDR3 loop spans 15 amino acids. Looked up from germline, CDR1 is SEHNR and CDR2 is FQNEAQ (reference sequence). CDR3 amino acids: CASSSTGGQDTEAFF. The DNA of the CDR3 is TGTGCCAGCAGCTCTACAGGGGGGCAAGACACTGAAGCTTTCTTT.

About this clone: A read error may produce the germline difference seen at one junction end. The V call is TRBV7-7, the J call TRBJ1-2, with D possibly TRBD1 on 5 matching bases. This CDR3 has 17 residues. The germline V gene encodes CDR1 SSHAT and CDR2 FNYEAQ (reference sequence). The CDR3 coding sequence is TGTGCTAGCAGCTTAGCGGGCGGGGGAACTGATGCCTATGGCTACACCTTC. The encoded protein is CASSLAGGGTDAYGYTF.

This clone was counted a few times. J is TRBJ1-1 and V is TRBV4-1, with 7 positions matching TRBD1. Trimming cost V 8 bases and J 4 bases; bases outside gene matches: 7. This CDR3 has 13 amino acids. Per germline, CDR1 MGHRA and CDR2 YSYEKL. CDR3: CASGTGELTEAFF. In nucleotides, the CDR3 is TGCGCCAGCGGAACAGGGGAACTCACTGAAGCTTTCTTT.

The V call is TRBV2, the J call TRBJ1-4, with unresolved D. V lost 3 bases, J lost 5 bases, and 7 bases lay in between. The CDR3 totals 13 residues. Germline CDR1 and CDR2: SNHLY and FYNNEI. The CDR3 is CASSDLENEKLFF. CDR3 DNA: TGTGCCAGCAGTGATTTGGAAAATGAAAAACTGTTTTTT.

The chain combines TRBV6-5 with TRBJ2-3, with D uncertain. The CDR3 has 13 amino acids. V shed 5 bases and J shed 0 bases, with 6 bases lying between them. Germline-derived CDR1 and CDR2 are MNHEY and SVGAGI. The CDR3 region has the DNA TGTGCCAGCAGTGAACCCAGCACAGATACGCAGTATTTT. Its translation: CASSEPSTDTQYF.

The gene calls are TRBV7-9 and TRBJ2-5; D possibly corresponds to TRBD2 (7 bases). V lost 1 base to trimming and J lost 2 bases, with 14 bases between them. CDR3 length: 16 amino acids. Germline loops: CDR1 SEHNR, CDR2 FQNEAQ (reference sequence). CDR3 sequence (DNA): TGTGCCAGCAGCTTAGTCCGGGGGCGGGGGCAAGAGACCCAGTACTTC. Residues: CASSLVRGRGQETQYF. Complete variable domain (other parts from reference TRBV7-9 and TRBJ2-5): DTGVSQNPRHKITKRGQNVTFRCDPISEHNRLYWYRQTLGQGPEFLTYFQNEAQLEKSRLLSDRFSAERPKGSFSTLEIQRTEQGDSAMYLCASSLVRGRGQETQYFGPGTRLLVL.

The rearrangement links TRBV7-2 to TRBJ2-5, with a weak D call TRBD2 (5 bases). Germline assignment: CDR1 SGHTA and CDR2 FQGNSA. The V end lost 1 base, the J end lost 2 bases, and 8 bases lay between the germline ends. The CDR3 runs 14 residues. The CDR3 sequence is CASSLVPGQETQYF. CDR3 bases: TGTGCCAGCAGCTTAGTTCCGGGACAAGAGACCCAGTACTTC.

This clone has only one observation. J is TRBJ2-7 and V is TRBV19, with TRBD2 identical over 10 bases. The V and J ends lost 9 bases and 7 bases, in that order; junction bases with no gene match: 21. Germline V gene lookup returns CDR1 LNHDA and CDR2 SQIVND (reference sequence). There are 17 residues in the CDR3. The CDR3 nucleotides read TGTGCCAGCCGCGGGGACAGGAGGAGCGGGAGGGCCTGGGAGCAGTACTTC. As protein: CASRGDRRSGRAWEQYF.

This clone was counted once. V gene TRBV7-6 combines with J gene TRBJ2-7; no firm D call. Germline assignment: CDR1 SGHVS and CDR2 FNYEAQ. CDR3 length equals 13 residues. The ends were cut back, 4 bases at V and 2 bases at J, with 9 bases in the middle. The CDR3 DNA follows: TGTGCCAGCAGCTCCCCGGAGACCTACGAGCAGTACTTC. This translates into CASSSPETYEQYF.

The CDR3 DNA sequence: TGTGCCAGCAGTTTCCGACAGGACACTGAAGCTTTCTTT. Protein sequence: CASSFRQDTEAFF. V and J are TRBV6-6 and TRBJ1-1, with D possibly TRBD1 on 6 matching bases. CDR3 length: 13 residues. Germline CDR1 and CDR2: MNHNY and SVGAGI (reference sequence). V was pared by 4 bases and J by 3 bases, with 9 bases between.

The gene calls are TRBV9 and TRBJ2-5; no clear D gene. The J call could be wrong; TRBJ2-7 is a better fit for the DNA end. The CDR3 extends over 13 amino acids. The germline V gene has CDR1 SGDLS and CDR2 YYNGEE. The CDR3 here is CASSVDSGYEQYF. CDR3 sequence (DNA): TGTGCCAGCAGCGTAGACTCTGGCTACGAGCAGTACTTC.

The gene calls are TRBV5-4 and TRBJ2-3; 7 bases are shared with TRBD2. V lost 0 bases to trimming and J lost 4 bases; unmatched junction nucleotides: 5. Per germline, CDR1 SGHNT and CDR2 YYREEE (reference sequence). The CDR3 loop spans 15 amino acids. The CDR3 sequence: CASSLAGGWPDTQYF. In nucleotides, the CDR3 is TGTGCCAGCAGCTTGGCGGGAGGCTGGCCAGATACGCAGTATTTT.

J is TRBJ1-5 and V is TRBV19, with TRBD1 identical over 8 bases. The V gene end was trimmed by 5 bases and the J gene end by 1 base; junction bases not matched to a gene: 7. This CDR3 comprises 16 residues. The germline V gene encodes CDR1 LNHDA and CDR2 SQIVND (reference sequence). CDR3 coding DNA: TGTGCCAGTAGTCTCCGGACAGGGATGAGCAATCAGCCCCAGCATTTT. Amino acids: CASSLRTGMSNQPQHF.

This clone was counted once. The chain couples TRBV11-2 to TRBJ2-7; D may correspond to TRBD1 or TRBD2 (5 bases each). Trimming shortened V by 2 bases and J by 2 bases, and 13 bases separated the two germline ends. The CDR3 has 15 amino acids. Germline assignment: CDR1 SGHAT and CDR2 FQNNGV. CDR3 amino acids: CASSLRDGGPYEQYF. The CDR3 DNA follows: TGTGCCAGCAGCTTAAGGGACGGCGGCCCCTACGAGCAGTACTTC.

The chain combines TRBV30 with TRBJ2-5, with 8 bases aligning to TRBD2. Germline V gene data show CDR1 as GTSNPN and CDR2 as SVGIG (reference sequence). V lost 4 bases and J lost 3; bases outside the gene matches: 10. There are 15 residues in the CDR3. CDR3 sequence: CAWNEYAGGKETQYF. The CDR3 coding sequence is TGTGCCTGGAATGAATATGCGGGGGGTAAAGAGACCCAGTACTTC.

V is TRBV10-3 and J is TRBJ2-1, with 12 bases lining up with TRBD2. CDR1 and CDR2 (germline): ENHRY, SYGVKD. The CDR3 consists of 16 residues. V shed 8 bases and J 3 bases; nucleotides not matched to a gene: 8. The CDR3 DNA reads TGTGCCATCGGCACTAGCGGGAGGTCCCACTACAATGAGCAGTTCTTC. Protein sequence: CAIGTSGRSHYNEQFF.